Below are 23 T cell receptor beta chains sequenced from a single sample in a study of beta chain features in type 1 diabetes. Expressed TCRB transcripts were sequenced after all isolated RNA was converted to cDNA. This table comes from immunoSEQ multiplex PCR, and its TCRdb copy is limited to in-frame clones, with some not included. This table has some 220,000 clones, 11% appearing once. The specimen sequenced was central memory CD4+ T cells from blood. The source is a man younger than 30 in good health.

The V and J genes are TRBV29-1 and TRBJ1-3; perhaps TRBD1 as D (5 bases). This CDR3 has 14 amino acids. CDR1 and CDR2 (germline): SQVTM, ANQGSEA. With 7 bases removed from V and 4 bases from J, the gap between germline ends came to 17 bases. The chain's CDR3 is CSAGGGERGNTIYF. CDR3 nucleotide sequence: TGCAGCGCCGGGGGAGGCGAGAGGGGAAACACCATATATTTT.

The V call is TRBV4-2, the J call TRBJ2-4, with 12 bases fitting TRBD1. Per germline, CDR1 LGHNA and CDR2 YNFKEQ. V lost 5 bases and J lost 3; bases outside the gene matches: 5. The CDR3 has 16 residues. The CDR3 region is CASSGGTGGNKNIQYF. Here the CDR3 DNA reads TGTGCCAGCAGCGGCGGGACAGGGGGCAACAAAAACATTCAGTACTTC.

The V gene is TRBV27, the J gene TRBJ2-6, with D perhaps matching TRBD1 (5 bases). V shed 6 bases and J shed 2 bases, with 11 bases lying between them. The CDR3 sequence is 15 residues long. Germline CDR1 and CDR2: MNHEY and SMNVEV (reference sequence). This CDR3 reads CASSLGHPGANVLTF. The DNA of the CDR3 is TGTGCCAGCAGCCTCGGACACCCTGGGGCCAACGTCCTGACTTTC.

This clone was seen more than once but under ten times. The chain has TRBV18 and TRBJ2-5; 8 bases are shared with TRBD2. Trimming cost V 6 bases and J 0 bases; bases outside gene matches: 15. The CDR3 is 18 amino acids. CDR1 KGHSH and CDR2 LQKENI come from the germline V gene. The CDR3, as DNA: TGTGCCAGCTCCCAATCCAGCGGGAGTAGGGGGTACCAAGAGACCCAGTACTTC. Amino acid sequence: CASSQSSGSRGYQETQYF.

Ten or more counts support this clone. In nucleotides, the CDR3 is TGCGCCAGCAGCCGGGACAGGGAAAACATTCAGTACTTC. Protein sequence: CASSRDRENIQYF. V gene TRBV10-1 combines with J gene TRBJ2-4; TRBD1 matches at 9 bases. Unmatched junction bases numbered 2, after V lost 6 bases and J lost 5 bases. The CDR3 extends over 13 amino acids. Germline V gene lookup returns CDR1 WNHNN and CDR2 SYGVQD (reference sequence).

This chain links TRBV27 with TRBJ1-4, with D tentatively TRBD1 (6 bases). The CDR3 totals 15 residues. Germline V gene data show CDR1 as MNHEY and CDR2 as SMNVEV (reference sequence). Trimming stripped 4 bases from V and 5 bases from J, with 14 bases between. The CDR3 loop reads CASSSTGRGNEKLFF. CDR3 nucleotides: TGTGCCAGCAGTTCCACAGGGCGGGGCAATGAAAAACTGTTTTTT. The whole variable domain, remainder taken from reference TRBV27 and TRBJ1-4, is EAQVTQNPRYLITVTGKKLTVTCSQNMNHEYMSWYRQDPGLGLRQIYYSMNVEVTDKGDVPEGYKVSRKEKRNFPLILESPSPNQTSLYFCASSSTGRGNEKLFFGSGTQLSVL.

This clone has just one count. The CDR3 bases are TGTGCCAGCAGTTTATTGGGACAGGGGGCACCGCACACCTTC. It yields the protein CASSLLGQGAPHTF. The chain recombines TRBV27 with TRBJ1-2, with 12 nucleotides matching TRBD1. Per germline, CDR1 MNHEY and CDR2 SMNVEV (reference sequence). The J segment lost 12 bases and the V segment lost 1 base, leaving 6 bases of the junction unmatched. This CDR3 is 14 amino acids long.

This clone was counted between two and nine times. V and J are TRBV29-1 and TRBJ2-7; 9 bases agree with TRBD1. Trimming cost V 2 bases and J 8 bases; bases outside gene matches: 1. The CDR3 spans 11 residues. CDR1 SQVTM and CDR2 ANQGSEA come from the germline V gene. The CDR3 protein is CSVEYRGQQYF. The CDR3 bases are TGCAGCGTTGAATACAGGGGGCAGCAGTACTTC.

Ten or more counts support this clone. CDR3 coding DNA: TGTGCCAGCAGCCCGTCAACCGGGGGGTCAAGATACGAGCAGTACTTC. Translated, it gives CASSPSTGGSRYEQYF. V usage is TRBV11-2 and J usage is TRBJ2-7, with TRBD2 matching 7 bases. The CDR3 has 16 residues. Trimming took 5 bases from V and 4 from J; bases not matched to a gene: 14. The germline V gene encodes CDR1 SGHAT and CDR2 FQNNGV.

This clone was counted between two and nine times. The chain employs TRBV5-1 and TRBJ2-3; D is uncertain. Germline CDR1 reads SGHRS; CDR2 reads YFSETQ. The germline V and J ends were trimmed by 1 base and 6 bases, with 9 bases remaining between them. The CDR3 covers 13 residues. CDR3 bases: TGCGCCAGCAGCTTGAACTGGGCCGATACGCAGTATTTT. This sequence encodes CASSLNWADTQYF.

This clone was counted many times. The CDR3 sequence is CASSAYRISYNEQFF. In nucleotides, the CDR3 is TGTGCCAGCAGCGCGTACAGGATCTCCTACAATGAGCAGTTCTTC. V usage is TRBV13 and J usage is TRBJ2-1; D is perhaps TRBD1 (5 bases). The V end lost 5 bases, the J end lost 0 bases, and 11 bases lay between the germline ends. Germline V gene data show CDR1 as PRHDT and CDR2 as FYEKMQ (reference sequence). This CDR3 region has 15 residues.

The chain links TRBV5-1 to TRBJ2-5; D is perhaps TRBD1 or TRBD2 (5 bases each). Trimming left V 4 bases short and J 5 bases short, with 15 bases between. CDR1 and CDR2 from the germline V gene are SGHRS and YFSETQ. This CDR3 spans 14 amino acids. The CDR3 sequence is CASSGGVRGETQYF. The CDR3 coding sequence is TGCGCCAGCAGCGGGGGAGTGAGAGGGGAGACCCAGTACTTC.

The CDR3 spells CASRRTYQQETQYF. Here the CDR3 DNA reads TGTGCCAGCAGAAGAACATACCAACAAGAGACCCAGTACTTC. This sequence joins TRBV5-6 and TRBJ2-5; D call uncertain. The germline gives CDR1 SGHDT, CDR2 YYEEEE. The CDR3 has 14 residues. V lost 5 bases to trimming and J lost 2 bases, with 13 bases between them.

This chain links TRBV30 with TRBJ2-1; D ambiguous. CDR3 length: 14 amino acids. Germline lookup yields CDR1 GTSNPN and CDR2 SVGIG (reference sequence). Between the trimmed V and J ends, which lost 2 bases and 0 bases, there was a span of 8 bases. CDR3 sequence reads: CAWSSGNSYNEQFF. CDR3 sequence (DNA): TGTGCCTGGAGTTCTGGGAACTCCTACAATGAGCAGTTCTTC. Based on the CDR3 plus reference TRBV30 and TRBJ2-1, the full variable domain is SQTIHQWPATLVQPVGSPLSLECTVEGTSNPNLYWYRQAAGRGLQLLFYSVGIGQISSEVPQNLSASRPQDRQFILSSKKLLLSDSGFYLCAWSSGNSYNEQFFGPGTRLTVL.

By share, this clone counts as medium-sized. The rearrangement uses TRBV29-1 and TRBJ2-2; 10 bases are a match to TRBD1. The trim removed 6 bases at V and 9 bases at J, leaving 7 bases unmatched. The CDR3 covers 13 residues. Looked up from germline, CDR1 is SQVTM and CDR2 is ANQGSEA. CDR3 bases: TGCAGCGTCCCGGGACAGGGGAATCGGGAGCTGTTTTTT. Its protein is CSVPGQGNRELFF.

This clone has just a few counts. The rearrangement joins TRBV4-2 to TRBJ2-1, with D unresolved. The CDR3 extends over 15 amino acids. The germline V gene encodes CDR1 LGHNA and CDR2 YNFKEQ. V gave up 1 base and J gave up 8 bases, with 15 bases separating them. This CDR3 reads CASSQAPRYLDEQFF. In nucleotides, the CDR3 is TGTGCCAGCAGCCAAGCCCCGAGGTATTTGGATGAGCAGTTCTTC.

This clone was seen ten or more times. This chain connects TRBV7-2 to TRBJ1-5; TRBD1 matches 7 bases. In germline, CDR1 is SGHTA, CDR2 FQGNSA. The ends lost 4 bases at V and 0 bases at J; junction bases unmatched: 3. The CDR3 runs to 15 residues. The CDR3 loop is CASSWDSGSNQPQHF. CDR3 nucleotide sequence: TGTGCCAGCAGCTGGGACAGTGGTAGCAATCAGCCCCAGCATTTT.

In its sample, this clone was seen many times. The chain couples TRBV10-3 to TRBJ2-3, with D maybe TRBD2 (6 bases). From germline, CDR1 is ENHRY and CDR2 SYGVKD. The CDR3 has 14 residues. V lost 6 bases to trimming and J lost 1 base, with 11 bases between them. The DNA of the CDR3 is TGTGCCATCAGGCCGGGAGAGGGCACAGATACGCAGTATTTT. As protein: CAIRPGEGTDTQYF.

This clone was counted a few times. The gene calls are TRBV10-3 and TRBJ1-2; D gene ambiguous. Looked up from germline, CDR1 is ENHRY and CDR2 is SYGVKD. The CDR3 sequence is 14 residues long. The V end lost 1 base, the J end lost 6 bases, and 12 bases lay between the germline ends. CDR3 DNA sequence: TGTGCCATCAGTGAGTATGAGGAGGAGGATGGCTACACCTTC. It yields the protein CAISEYEEEDGYTF.

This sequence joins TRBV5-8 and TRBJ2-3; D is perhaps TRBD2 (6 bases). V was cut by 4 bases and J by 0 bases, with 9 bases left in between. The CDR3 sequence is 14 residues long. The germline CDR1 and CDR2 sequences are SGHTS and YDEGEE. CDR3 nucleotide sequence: TGTGCCAGCAGCGTTGGGACTAGCACAGATACGCAGTATTTT. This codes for CASSVGTSTDTQYF.

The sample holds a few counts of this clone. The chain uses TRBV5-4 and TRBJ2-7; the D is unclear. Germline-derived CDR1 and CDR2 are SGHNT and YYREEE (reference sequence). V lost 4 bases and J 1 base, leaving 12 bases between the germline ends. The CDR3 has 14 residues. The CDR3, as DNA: TGTGCCAGCAGCCAATTCCATTTATCCTACGAGCAGTACTTC. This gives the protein CASSQFHLSYEQYF.

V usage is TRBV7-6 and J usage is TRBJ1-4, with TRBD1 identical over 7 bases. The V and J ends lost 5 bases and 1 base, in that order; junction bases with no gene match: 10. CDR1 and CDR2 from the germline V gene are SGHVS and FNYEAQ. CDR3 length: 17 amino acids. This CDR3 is CASSLETWTGTNEKLFF. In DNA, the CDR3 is TGTGCCAGCAGCCTAGAGACATGGACAGGAACTAATGAAAAACTGTTTTTT.

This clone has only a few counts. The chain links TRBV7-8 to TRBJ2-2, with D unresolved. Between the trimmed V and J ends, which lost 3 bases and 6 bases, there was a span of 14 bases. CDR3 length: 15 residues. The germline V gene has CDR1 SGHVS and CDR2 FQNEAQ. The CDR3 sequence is CASSFSLAGAGELFF. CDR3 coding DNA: TGTGCCAGCAGCTTCTCATTGGCTGGGGCCGGGGAGCTGTTTTTT.